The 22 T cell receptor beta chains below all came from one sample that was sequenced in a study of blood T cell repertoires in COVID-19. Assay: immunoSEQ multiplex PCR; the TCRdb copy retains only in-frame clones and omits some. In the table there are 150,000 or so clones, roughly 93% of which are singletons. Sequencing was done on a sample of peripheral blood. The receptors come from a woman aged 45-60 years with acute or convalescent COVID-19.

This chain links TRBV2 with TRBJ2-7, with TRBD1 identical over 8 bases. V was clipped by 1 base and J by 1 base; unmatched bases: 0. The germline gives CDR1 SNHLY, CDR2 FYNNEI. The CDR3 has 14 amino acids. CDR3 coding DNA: TGTGCCAGCAGTGAAGGACAGGGGTCCTACGAGCAGTACTTC. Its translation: CASSEGQGSYEQYF.

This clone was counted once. The CDR3 protein is CASSSDRVVEKLFF. CDR3 sequence (DNA): TGTGCCAGCAGCTCGGACAGGGTCGTCGAAAAACTGTTTTTT. This chain joins TRBV5-4 and TRBJ1-4; 8 positions agree with TRBD1. Germline CDR1 is SGHNT and CDR2 is YYREEE (reference sequence). J was trimmed by 8 bases and V by 3 bases; bases with no gene match: 6. The CDR3 extends over 14 amino acids. The variable domain in full, completed from reference TRBV5-4 and TRBJ1-4, reads ETGVTQSPTHLIKTRGQQVTLRCSSQSGHNTVSWYQQALGQGPQFIFQYYREEENGRGNFPPRFSGLQFPNYSSELNVNALELDDSALYLCASSSDRVVEKLFFGSGTQLSVL.

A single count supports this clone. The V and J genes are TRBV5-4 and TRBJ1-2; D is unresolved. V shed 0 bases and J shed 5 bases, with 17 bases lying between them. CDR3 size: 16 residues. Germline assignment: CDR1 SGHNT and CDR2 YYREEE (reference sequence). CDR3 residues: CASSLAVYTEGYGYTF. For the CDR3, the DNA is TGTGCCAGCAGCTTGGCGGTTTACACTGAGGGTTATGGCTACACCTTC.

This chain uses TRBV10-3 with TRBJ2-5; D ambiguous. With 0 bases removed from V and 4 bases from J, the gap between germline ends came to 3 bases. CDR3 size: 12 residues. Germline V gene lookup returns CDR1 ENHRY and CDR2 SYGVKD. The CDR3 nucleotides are TGTGCCATCAGTGAGTCTAGAGAGACCCAGTACTTC. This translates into CAISESRETQYF.

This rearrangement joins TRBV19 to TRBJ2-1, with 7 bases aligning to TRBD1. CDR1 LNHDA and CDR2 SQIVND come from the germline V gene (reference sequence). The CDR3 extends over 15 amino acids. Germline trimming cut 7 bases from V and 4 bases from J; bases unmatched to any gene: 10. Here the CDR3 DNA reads TGTGCCAGTAACCCACAGGGGCTTCGTTACAATGAGCAGTTCTTC. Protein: CASNPQGLRYNEQFF.

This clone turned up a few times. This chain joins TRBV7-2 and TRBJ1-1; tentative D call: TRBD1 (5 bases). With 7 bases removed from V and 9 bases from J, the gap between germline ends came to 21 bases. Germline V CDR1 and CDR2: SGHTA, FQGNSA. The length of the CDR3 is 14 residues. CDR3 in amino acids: CASTLRGLEKKAFF. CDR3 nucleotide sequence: TGTGCCAGCACCTTGAGGGGACTGGAGAAAAAAGCTTTCTTT.

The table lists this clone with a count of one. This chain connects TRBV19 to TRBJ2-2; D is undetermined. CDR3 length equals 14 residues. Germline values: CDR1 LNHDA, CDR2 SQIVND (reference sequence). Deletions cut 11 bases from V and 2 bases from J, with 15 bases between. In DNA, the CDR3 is TGTGCCTGCACCGTTGTGGCCAACACCGGGGAGCTGTTTTTT. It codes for CACTVVANTGELFF.

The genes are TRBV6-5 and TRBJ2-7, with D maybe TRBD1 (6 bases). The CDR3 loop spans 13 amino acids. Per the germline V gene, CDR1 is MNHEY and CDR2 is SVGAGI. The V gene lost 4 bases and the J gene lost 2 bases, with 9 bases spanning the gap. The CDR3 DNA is TGTGCCAGCAGTTTCACAGGGACCTACGAGCAGTACTTC. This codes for CASSFTGTYEQYF.

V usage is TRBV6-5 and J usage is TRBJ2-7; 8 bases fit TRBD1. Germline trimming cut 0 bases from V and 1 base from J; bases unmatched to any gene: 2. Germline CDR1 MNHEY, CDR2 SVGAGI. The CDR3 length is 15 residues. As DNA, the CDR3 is TGTGCCAGCAGTTACTCAGGACAGGGATCCTACGAGCAGTACTTC. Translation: CASSYSGQGSYEQYF.

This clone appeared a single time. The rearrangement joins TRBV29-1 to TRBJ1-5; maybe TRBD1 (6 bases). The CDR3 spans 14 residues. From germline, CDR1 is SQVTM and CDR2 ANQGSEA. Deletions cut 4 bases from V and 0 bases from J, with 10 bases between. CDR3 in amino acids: CSVAQGPSNQPQHF. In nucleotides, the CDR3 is TGCAGCGTTGCCCAGGGGCCTAGCAATCAGCCCCAGCATTTT.

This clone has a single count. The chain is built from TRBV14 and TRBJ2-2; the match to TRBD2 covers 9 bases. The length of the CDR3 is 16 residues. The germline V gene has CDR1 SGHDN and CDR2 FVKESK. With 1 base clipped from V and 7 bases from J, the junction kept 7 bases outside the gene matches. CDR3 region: CASSQVNSGSDGELFF. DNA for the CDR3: TGTGCCAGCAGCCAAGTAAATAGCGGGAGTGACGGGGAGCTGTTTTTT.

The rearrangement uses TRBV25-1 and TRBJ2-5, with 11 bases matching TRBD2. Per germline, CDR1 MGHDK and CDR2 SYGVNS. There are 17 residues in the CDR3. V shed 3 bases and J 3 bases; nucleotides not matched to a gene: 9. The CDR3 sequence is CASSDDISGGAEETQYF. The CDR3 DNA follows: TGTGCCAGCAGTGACGACATTAGCGGGGGGGCCGAAGAGACCCAGTACTTC.

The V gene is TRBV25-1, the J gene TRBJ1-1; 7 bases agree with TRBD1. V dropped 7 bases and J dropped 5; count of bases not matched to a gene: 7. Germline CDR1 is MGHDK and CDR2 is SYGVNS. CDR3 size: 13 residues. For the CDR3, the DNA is TGTGCCAGCATCCGACAGGGAGGTACTGAAGCTTTCTTT. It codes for CASIRQGGTEAFF.

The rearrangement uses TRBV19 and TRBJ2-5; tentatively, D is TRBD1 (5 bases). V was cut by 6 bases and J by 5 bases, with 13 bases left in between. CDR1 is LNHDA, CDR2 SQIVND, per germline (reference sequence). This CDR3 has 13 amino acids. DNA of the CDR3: TGTGCCAGTAGGCAGGCAGGGCTGGAGACCCAGTACTTC. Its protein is CASRQAGLETQYF.

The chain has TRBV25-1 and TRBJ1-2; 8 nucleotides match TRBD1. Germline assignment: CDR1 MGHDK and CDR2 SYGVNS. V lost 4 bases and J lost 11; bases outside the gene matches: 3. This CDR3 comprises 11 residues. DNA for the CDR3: TGTGCCAGCAGTGCCCGACAGGGGTACACCTTC. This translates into CASSARQGYTF.

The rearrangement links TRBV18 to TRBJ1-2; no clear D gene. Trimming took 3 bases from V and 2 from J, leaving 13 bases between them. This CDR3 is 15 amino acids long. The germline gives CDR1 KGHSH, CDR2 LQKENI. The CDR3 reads CASSPIREINYGYTF. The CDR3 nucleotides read TGTGCCAGCTCACCTATTAGGGAGATAAACTATGGCTACACCTTC.

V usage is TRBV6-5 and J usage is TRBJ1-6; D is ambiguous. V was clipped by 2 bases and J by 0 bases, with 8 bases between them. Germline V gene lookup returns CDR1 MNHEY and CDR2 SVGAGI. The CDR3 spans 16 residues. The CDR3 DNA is TGTGCCAGCAGTTACACCAAGAGCTCCTATAATTCACCCCTCCACTTT. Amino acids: CASSYTKSSYNSPLHF.

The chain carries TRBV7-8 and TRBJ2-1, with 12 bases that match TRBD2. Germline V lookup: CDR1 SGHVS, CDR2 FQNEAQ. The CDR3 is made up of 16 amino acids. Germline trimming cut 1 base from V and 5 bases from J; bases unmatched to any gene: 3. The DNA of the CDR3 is TGTGCCAGCAGCTTAGAACTAGCGGGGGGCAACAATGAGCAGTTCTTC. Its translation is CASSLELAGGNNEQFF.

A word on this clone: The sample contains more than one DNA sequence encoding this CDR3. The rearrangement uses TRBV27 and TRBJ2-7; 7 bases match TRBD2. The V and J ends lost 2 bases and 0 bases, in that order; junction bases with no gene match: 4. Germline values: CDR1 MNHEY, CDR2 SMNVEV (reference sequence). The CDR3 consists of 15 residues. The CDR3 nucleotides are TGTGCCAGCAGTTTAAGTGGGGAGGGCTCCTACGAGCAGTACTTC. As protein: CASSLSGEGSYEQYF.

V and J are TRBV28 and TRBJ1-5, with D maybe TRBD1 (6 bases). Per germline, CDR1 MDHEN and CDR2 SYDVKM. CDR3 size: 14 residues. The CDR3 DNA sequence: TGTGCAAACGGGAAGGGGGGGACGAATCAGCCCCAGCATTTT. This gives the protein CANGKGGTNQPQHF. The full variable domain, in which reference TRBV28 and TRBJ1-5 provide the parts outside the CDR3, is DVKVTQSSRYLVKRTGEKVFLECVQDMDHENMFWYRQDPGLGLRLIYFSYDVKMKEKGDIPEGYSVSREKKERFSLILESASTNQTSMYLCANGKGGTNQPQHFGDGTRLSIL.

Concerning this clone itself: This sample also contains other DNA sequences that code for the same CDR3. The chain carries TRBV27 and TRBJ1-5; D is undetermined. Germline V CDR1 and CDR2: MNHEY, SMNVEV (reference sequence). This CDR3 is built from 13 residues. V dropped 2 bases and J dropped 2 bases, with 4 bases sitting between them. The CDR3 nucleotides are TGTGCCAGCAGTTTAACTGGCAATCAGCCCCAGCATTTT. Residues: CASSLTGNQPQHF.

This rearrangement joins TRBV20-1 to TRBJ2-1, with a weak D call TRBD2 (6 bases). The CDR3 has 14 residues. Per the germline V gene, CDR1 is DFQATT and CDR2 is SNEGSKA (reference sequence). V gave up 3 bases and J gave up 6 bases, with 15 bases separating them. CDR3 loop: CSASLYLGSNEQFF. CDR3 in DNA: TGCAGTGCTAGTCTCTACCTCGGGAGCAATGAGCAGTTCTTC.